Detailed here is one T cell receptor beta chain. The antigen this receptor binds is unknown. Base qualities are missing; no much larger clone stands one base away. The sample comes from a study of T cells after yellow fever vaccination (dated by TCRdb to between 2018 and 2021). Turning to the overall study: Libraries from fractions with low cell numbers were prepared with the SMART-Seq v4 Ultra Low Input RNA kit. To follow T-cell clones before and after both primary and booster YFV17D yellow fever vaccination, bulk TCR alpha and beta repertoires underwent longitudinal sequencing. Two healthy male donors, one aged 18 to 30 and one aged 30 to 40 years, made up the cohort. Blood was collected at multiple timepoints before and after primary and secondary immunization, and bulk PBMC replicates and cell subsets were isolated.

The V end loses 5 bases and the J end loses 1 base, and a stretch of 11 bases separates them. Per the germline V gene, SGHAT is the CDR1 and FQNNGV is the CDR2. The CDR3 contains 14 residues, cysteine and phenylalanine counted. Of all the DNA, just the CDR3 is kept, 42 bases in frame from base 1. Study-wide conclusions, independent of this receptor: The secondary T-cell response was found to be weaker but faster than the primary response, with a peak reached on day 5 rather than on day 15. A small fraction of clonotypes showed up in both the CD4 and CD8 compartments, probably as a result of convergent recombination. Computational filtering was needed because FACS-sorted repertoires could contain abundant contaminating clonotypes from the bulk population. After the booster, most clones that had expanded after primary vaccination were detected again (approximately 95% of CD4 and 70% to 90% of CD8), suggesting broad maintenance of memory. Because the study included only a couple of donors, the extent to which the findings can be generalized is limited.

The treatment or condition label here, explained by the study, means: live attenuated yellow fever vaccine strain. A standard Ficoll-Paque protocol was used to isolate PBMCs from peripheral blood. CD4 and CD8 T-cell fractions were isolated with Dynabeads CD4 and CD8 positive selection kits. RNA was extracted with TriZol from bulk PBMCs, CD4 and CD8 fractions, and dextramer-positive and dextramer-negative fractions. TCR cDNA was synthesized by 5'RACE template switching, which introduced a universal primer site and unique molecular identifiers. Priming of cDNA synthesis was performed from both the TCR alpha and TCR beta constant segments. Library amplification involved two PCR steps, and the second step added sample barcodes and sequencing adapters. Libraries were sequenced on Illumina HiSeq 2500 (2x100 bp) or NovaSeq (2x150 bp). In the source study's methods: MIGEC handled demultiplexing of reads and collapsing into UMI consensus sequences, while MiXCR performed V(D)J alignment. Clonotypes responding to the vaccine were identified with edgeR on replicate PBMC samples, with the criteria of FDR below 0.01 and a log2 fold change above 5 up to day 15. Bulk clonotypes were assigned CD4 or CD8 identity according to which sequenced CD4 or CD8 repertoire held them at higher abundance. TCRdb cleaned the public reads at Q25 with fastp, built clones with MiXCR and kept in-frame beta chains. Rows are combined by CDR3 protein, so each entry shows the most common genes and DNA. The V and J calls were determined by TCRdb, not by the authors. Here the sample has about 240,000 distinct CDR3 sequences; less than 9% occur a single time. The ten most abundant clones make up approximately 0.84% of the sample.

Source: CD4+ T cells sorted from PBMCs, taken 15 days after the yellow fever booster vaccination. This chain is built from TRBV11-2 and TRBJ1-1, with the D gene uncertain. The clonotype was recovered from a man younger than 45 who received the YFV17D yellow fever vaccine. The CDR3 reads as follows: CASSTLWGNTEAFF. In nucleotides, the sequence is TGTGCCAGCAGCACCCTTTGGGGGAACACTGAAGCTTTCTTT.